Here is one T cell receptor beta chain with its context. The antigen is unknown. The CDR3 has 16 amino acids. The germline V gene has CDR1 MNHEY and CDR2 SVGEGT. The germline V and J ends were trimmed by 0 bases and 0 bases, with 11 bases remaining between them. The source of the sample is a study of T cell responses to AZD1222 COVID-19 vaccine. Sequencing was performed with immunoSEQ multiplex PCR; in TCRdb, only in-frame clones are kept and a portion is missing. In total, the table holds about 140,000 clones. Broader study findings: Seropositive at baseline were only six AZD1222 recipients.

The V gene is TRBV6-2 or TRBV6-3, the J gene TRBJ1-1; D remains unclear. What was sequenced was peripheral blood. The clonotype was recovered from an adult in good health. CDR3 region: CASSYSIGPLNTEAFF. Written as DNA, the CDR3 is TGTGCCAGCAGTTACTCTATCGGACCGCTGAACACTGAAGCTTTCTTT.